A selection of T cell receptor beta chains follows, all from one sample in a study of blood T cell repertoires in COVID-19. TCRdb keeps only in-frame clones here, not all; method: immunoSEQ multiplex PCR. The data contain around 200,000 clones, about four fifths of them seen just once; the ten biggest clones take up approximately 6%. The sample comprised peripheral blood. The receptor source for this set is a middle-aged woman with COVID-19, enrolled during active disease. CDR3s include the opening cysteine and the closing phenylalanine or tryptophan. The order of the fields is clone size, J gene, V gene, D gene, CDR3 protein, CDR3 DNA. D genes are given only for firm matches. Clone size, where shown, is once, few, many, or a class for clones that have expanded.

- | TRBJ2-1 | TRBV5-4 | TRBD1 | CASSLGGQVHNEQFF | TGTGCCAGCAGCTTAGGCGGACAGGTGCACAATGAGCAGTTCTTC
few | TRBJ1-5 | TRBV6-5 | TRBD1 | CASSPDRVGNQPQHF | TGTGCCAGCAGCCCGGACAGGGTGGGCAATCAGCCCCAGCATTTT
- | TRBJ1-6 | TRBV5-8 | TRBD1 | CASRILQGTSYNSPLHF | TGTGCCAGCAGGATATTACAGGGGACCTCCTATAATTCACCCCTCCACTTT
- | TRBJ1-5 | TRBV27 | TRBD1 | CASSDLTGDQPQHF | TGTGCCAGCTCTGATCTGACAGGGGATCAGCCCCAGCATTTT
- | TRBJ2-7 | TRBV10-3 | TRBD2 | CAIGNPGGAYEQYF | TGTGCCATCGGAAACCCCGGGGGGGCCTACGAGCAGTACTTC
- | TRBJ2-1 | TRBV9 | - | CASSVSTARNEQFF | TGTGCCAGCAGCGTAAGTACAGCCCGTAATGAGCAGTTCTTC
- | TRBJ2-1 | TRBV7-8 | TRBD2 | CASSSNSGGDPNEQFF | TGTGCCAGCAGCTCGAACAGCGGGGGGGACCCCAATGAGCAGTTCTTC
- | TRBJ1-2 | TRBV7-2 | - | CASSFMSEAPTGYTF | TGTGCCAGCAGTTTTATGTCCGAGGCGCCGACTGGCTACACCTTC
few | TRBJ2-5 | TRBV19 | - | CASSGLAAPSDQETQYF | TGTGCCAGTAGTGGTTTAGCAGCTCCCTCAGATCAAGAGACCCAGTACTTC
- | TRBJ1-3 | TRBV5-4 | - | CASSSEWASGNTIYF | TGTGCCAGCAGCTCTGAATGGGCATCTGGAAACACCATATATTTT
- | TRBJ2-7 | TRBV10-3 | - | CAISDGSYEQYF | TGTGCCATCAGTGATGGCAGCTACGAGCAGTACTTC
once | TRBJ2-7 | TRBV27 | - | CASSGQNKYEQYF | TGTGCCAGCAGCGGACAGAATAAATACGAGCAGTACTTC
- | TRBJ1-3 | TRBV7-3 | - | CASSSGGGAGNTIYF | TGTGCCAGCAGCTCCGGGGGAGGGGCTGGAAACACCATATATTTT